Following are 31 T cell receptor beta chains from one sample sequenced in a study of cytotoxic CD8 clonotypes in ibrutinib-treated CLL. Libraries were prepared by immunoSEQ multiplex PCR; TCRdb keeps only in-frame clonotypes and omits some of them. The repertoire includes roughly 220,000 clones, 70% of them detected once, and 5.5% to 6% sits in the top ten. Here the sequenced sample was PBMCs, taken after 12 months of ibrutinib treatment. Receptors originate from a human donor with chronic lymphocytic leukemia.

The chain is built from TRBV7-2 and TRBJ2-1; D might be TRBD1 or TRBD2, each matching 5 bases. The germline V and J ends were trimmed by 1 base and 8 bases, with 6 bases remaining between them. CDR3 length: 12 residues. The V gene's germline CDR1 is SGHTA and CDR2 FQGNSA. CDR3 sequence reads: CASSLGGHEQFF. The DNA for the CDR3 is TGTGCCAGCAGCTTAGGGGGACATGAGCAGTTCTTC. Variable domain in full (rest from reference TRBV7-2 and TRBJ2-1): GAGVSQSPSNKVTEKGKDVELRCDPISGHTALYWYRQSLGQGLEFLIYFQGNSAPDKSGLPSDRFSAERTGGSVSTLTIQRTQQEDSAVYLCASSLGGHEQFFGPGTRLTVL.

The rearrangement uses TRBV10-3 and TRBJ2-7; 7 bases are shared with TRBD2. The CDR3 runs to 13 residues. Per germline, CDR1 ENHRY and CDR2 SYGVKD. Trimming at V came to 5 bases and at J to 7 bases, leaving 8 bases not matched to a gene. The DNA for the CDR3 is TGTGCCATCAGTCCTGAGCGGGATGAAGAGCAGTACTTC. Translating gives CAISPERDEEQYF.

The chain uses TRBV7-2 and TRBJ1-2; D is unclear. Between the trimmed V and J ends, which lost 5 bases and 4 bases, there was a span of 14 bases. CDR3 length: 14 amino acids. Per germline, CDR1 SGHTA and CDR2 FQGNSA. Written as DNA, the CDR3 is TGTGCCAGCAGCCCCTCCTCGAGGGTCTATGGCTACACCTTC. Translating gives CASSPSSRVYGYTF.

V usage is TRBV4-3 and J usage is TRBJ2-6, with D unclear. Trimming pared 0 bases from V and 2 bases from J, leaving 11 bases between. This CDR3 contains 17 residues. Germline lookup yields CDR1 LGHNA and CDR2 YSLEER. The DNA for the CDR3 is TGCGCCAGCAGCCAAGATCGCCCGGTGGCTGGGGCCAACGTCCTGACTTTC. Amino acid sequence: CASSQDRPVAGANVLTF.

The chain uses TRBV19 and TRBJ2-5; D perhaps matches TRBD2 (7 bases). This CDR3 comprises 13 residues. Germline V CDR1 and CDR2: LNHDA, SQIVND (reference sequence). V was trimmed by 7 bases and J by 5 bases, leaving 14 bases between them. CDR3 region: CASTPGRGETQYF. For the CDR3, the DNA is TGTGCCAGTACCCCGGGGAGGGGGGAGACCCAGTACTTC.

This clone was counted a few times. The chain recombines TRBV9 with TRBJ2-7; 8 nucleotides agree with TRBD1. Germline assignment: CDR1 SGDLS and CDR2 YYNGEE. Trimming cost V 2 bases and J 3 bases; bases outside gene matches: 10. The CDR3 totals 16 residues. CDR3 nucleotides: TGTGCCAGCAGCGTCACCGGACAGGGATTAATCTACGAGCAGTACTTC. Translated, it gives CASSVTGQGLIYEQYF.

The V and J genes are TRBV7-3 and TRBJ2-1; TRBD2 aligns across 9 bases. Germline loops: CDR1 SGHTA, CDR2 FQGTGA. Trimming cost V 3 bases and J 6 bases; bases outside gene matches: 12. CDR3 length: 17 residues. CDR3 sequence reads: CASSLSVETSGINEQFF. CDR3 sequence (DNA): TGTGCCAGCAGCTTGAGTGTCGAGACTAGCGGTATCAATGAGCAGTTCTTC.

The chain joins TRBV7-8 to TRBJ2-7, with 13 bases that match TRBD2. Germline V gives CDR1 SGHVS, CDR2 FQNEAQ. Unmatched junction bases numbered 5, after V lost 4 bases and J lost 5 bases. The CDR3 loop spans 15 amino acids. The CDR3, as DNA: TGTGCCAGCAGCTGGGGACTAGCGGGACTCGACGAGCAGTACTTC. This sequence encodes CASSWGLAGLDEQYF.

This sequence joins TRBV19 and TRBJ1-4, with 8 positions matching TRBD1. In germline, CDR1 is LNHDA, CDR2 SQIVND (reference sequence). CDR3 length equals 14 residues. The V segment lost 7 bases and the J segment 3 bases; nucleotides outside the gene matches: 4. CDR3 in amino acids: CASIDRGSNEKLFF. Written as DNA, the CDR3 is TGTGCCAGTATCGACAGGGGATCTAATGAAAAACTGTTTTTT. Supplemented by reference TRBV19 and TRBJ1-4, the full variable domain reads DGGITQSPKYLFRKEGQNVTLSCEQNLNHDAMYWYRQDPGQGLRLIYYSQIVNDFQKGDIAEGYSVSREKKESFPLTVTSAQKNPTAFYLCASIDRGSNEKLFFGSGTQLSVL.

V gene TRBV29-1 combines with J gene TRBJ1-3, with D perhaps TRBD1 (5 bases). This CDR3 is built from 14 residues. Germline V gene lookup returns CDR1 SQVTM and CDR2 ANQGSEA. Deletions cut 4 bases from V and 1 base from J, with 11 bases between. This chain's CDR3 is CSVAWGQSGNTIYF. CDR3 DNA: TGCAGCGTTGCGTGGGGCCAATCTGGAAACACCATATATTTT.

V gene TRBV2 combines with J gene TRBJ2-3; a weak D match, TRBD2 (6 bases). The CDR3 is 14 amino acids. Germline V gene lookup returns CDR1 SNHLY and CDR2 FYNNEI. V was cut by 7 bases and J by 11 bases, with 22 bases left in between. DNA of the CDR3: TGTGCCAGCACACTAGCTCCTTCCCCTCAAGGGCAGTATTTT. This gives the protein CASTLAPSPQGQYF.

Worth noting for this clone: Within the sample, other DNA sequences also encode this same CDR3. The chain couples TRBV30 to TRBJ1-1; D gene ambiguous. Trimming removed 3 bases at V and 2 bases at J, with 4 bases between. The CDR3 is made up of 11 amino acids. The germline CDR1 and CDR2 sequences are GTSNPN and SVGIG (reference sequence). CDR3 nucleotides: TGTGCCTGGAGATCTAACACTGAAGCTTTCTTT. It yields the protein CAWRSNTEAFF.

The V gene is TRBV6-5, the J gene TRBJ1-2; no reliable D call. The ends were cut back, 5 bases at V and 4 bases at J, with 17 bases in the middle. This CDR3 is 15 amino acids long. In germline, CDR1 is MNHEY, CDR2 SVGAGI. The CDR3 loop reads CASSTLDGRLYGYTF. The CDR3 nucleotides are TGTGCCAGCAGTACCCTAGACGGACGGCTCTATGGCTACACCTTC.

This rearrangement joins TRBV19 to TRBJ1-3; D call uncertain. V was clipped by 4 bases and J by 0 bases, with 10 bases between them. The germline V gene encodes CDR1 LNHDA and CDR2 SQIVND (reference sequence). The length of the CDR3 is 15 residues. Here the CDR3 DNA reads TGTGCCAGTAGTACGAGGTCCTACTCTGGAAACACCATATATTTT. It translates to CASSTRSYSGNTIYF.

In DNA form, the CDR3 reads TGTGCCAGTAGTATAAGGGCGGCTAGCACAGATACGCAGTATTTT. It codes for CASSIRAASTDTQYF. The chain employs TRBV19 and TRBJ2-3, with D unclear. The CDR3 length is 15 residues. Germline lookup yields CDR1 LNHDA and CDR2 SQIVND (reference sequence). Between the trimmed V and J ends, which lost 2 bases and 0 bases, there was a span of 9 bases.

This clone appeared once. The CDR3 nucleotides are TGCAGCAGAGAGACAGGGTACCCCGAGCAGTACTTC. Amino acids: CSRETGYPEQYF. The rearrangement joins TRBV29-1 to TRBJ2-7; the match to TRBD1 covers 7 bases. CDR1 and CDR2 from the germline V gene are SQVTM and ANQGSEA. V shed 8 bases, J shed 6 bases, and the junction held 10 bases outside the gene matches. This CDR3 has 12 residues.

The gene calls are TRBV7-2 and TRBJ2-7; 10 positions match TRBD1. Trimming removed 5 bases from V and 4 bases from J; junction bases left unmatched: 5. The CDR3 is 14 residues long. The germline gives CDR1 SGHTA, CDR2 FQGNSA. CDR3 nucleotide sequence: TGTGCCAGCAGCCGGACGGACAGGGGGTACGAGCAGTACTTC. This sequence encodes CASSRTDRGYEQYF.

The chain uses TRBV2 and TRBJ2-3; the D is unclear. Trimming left V 3 bases short and J 3 bases short, with 10 bases between. Germline values: CDR1 SNHLY, CDR2 FYNNEI. The CDR3 runs to 14 residues. The CDR3 spells CASSEGFRTDTQYF. CDR3 DNA: TGTGCCAGCAGTGAGGGATTTAGGACAGATACGCAGTATTTT.

The sample holds one count of this clone. V is TRBV5-1 and J is TRBJ1-4; tentatively, D is TRBD1 (5 bases). The V gene lost 5 bases and the J gene lost 5 bases, with 13 bases spanning the gap. The CDR3 has 14 residues. Germline lookup yields CDR1 SGHRS and CDR2 YFSETQ. Here the CDR3 DNA reads TGCGCCAGCAGTCCCGGGACCTCAAATGAAAAACTGTTTTTT. It codes for CASSPGTSNEKLFF.

The J gene is TRBJ1-2, the V gene TRBV27, with D perhaps TRBD1 (5 bases). The CDR3 totals 14 residues. V lost 2 bases to trimming and J lost 4 bases, with 11 bases between them. Germline CDR1 and CDR2: MNHEY and SMNVEV (reference sequence). DNA for the CDR3: TGTGCCAGCAGTTTAATGGCAGGGCCCTATGGCTACACCTTC. This translates into CASSLMAGPYGYTF.

The V call is TRBV29-1, the J call TRBJ1-2, with 8 positions matching TRBD1. The J segment lost 2 bases and the V segment lost 6 bases, leaving 8 bases of the junction unmatched. The CDR3 is 14 amino acids. CDR1 and CDR2 (germline): SQVTM, ANQGSEA. The CDR3 DNA reads as TGCAGCGTCCTACCCCGGGACAGGAACTATGGCTACACCTTC. Amino acids: CSVLPRDRNYGYTF.

This sequence joins TRBV19 and TRBJ1-5, with 8 bases fitting TRBD1. The CDR3 has 14 residues. Germline loops: CDR1 LNHDA, CDR2 SQIVND (reference sequence). The V segment lost 4 bases and the J segment 7 bases; nucleotides outside the gene matches: 6. In DNA form, the CDR3 reads TGTGCCAGTAGTAGGACAGGGAGTAGCCAGCCCCAGCATTTT. Amino acid sequence: CASSRTGSSQPQHF.

This clone has only a few counts. Written as DNA, the CDR3 is TGCAGCGTTGGGACCGAAGGTCTCAGAGGGCTCGAGCAGTACTTC. It is translated as CSVGTEGLRGLEQYF. J is TRBJ2-7 and V is TRBV29-1; D is perhaps TRBD2 (5 bases). The CDR3 totals 15 residues. Trimming removed 4 bases from V and 6 bases from J, with 22 bases in between. CDR1 and CDR2 from the germline V gene are SQVTM and ANQGSEA.

Turning to this clone: A read error may produce the germline difference seen at one junction end. The V call is TRBV7-2, the J call TRBJ2-7; 8 nucleotides match TRBD2. The germline V gene encodes CDR1 SGHTA and CDR2 FQGNSA. The CDR3 runs to 11 residues. CDR3 DNA: TGTGCCAGCAGCATGTATGGGACTAGTGCCTTC. Translated, it gives CASSMYGTSAF.

The chain carries TRBV7-3 and TRBJ1-1; D not certain. Germline assignment: CDR1 SGHTA and CDR2 FQGTGA. Between the trimmed V and J ends, which lost 3 bases and 1 base, there was a span of 9 bases. CDR3 length equals 14 residues. CDR3 sequence: CASSLIFGNTEAFF. CDR3 in DNA: TGTGCCAGCAGCTTGATCTTCGGGAACACTGAAGCTTTCTTT. The full variable domain, with the rest looked up from reference TRBV7-3 and TRBJ1-1, is GAGVSQTPSNKVTEKGKYVELRCDPISGHTALYWYRQSLGQGPEFLIYFQGTGAADDSGLPNDRFFAVRPEGSVSTLKIQRTERGDSAVYLCASSLIFGNTEAFFGQGTRLTVV.

V and J are TRBV9 and TRBJ2-1; 11 nucleotides agree with TRBD2. Germline loops: CDR1 SGDLS, CDR2 YYNGEE. After removal of 4 bases from V and 7 bases from J, the junction contained 13 bases not matched to a gene. The CDR3 has 17 residues. CDR3: CASSPQLLAGDMNEQFF. In DNA form, the CDR3 reads TGTGCCAGCAGCCCCCAACTACTAGCGGGAGATATGAATGAGCAGTTCTTC.

The rearrangement uses TRBV18 and TRBJ2-5; D might be TRBD2 (5 bases). The CDR3 consists of 13 residues. CDR1 and CDR2 from the germline V gene are KGHSH and LQKENI. V shed 6 bases and J shed 5 bases, with 13 bases lying between them. This CDR3 is CASSELVRETQYF. The CDR3 coding sequence is TGTGCCAGCTCCGAACTAGTACGGGAGACCCAGTACTTC.

The chain combines TRBV5-1 with TRBJ2-5, with D unresolved. The V gene's germline CDR1 is SGHRS and CDR2 YFSETQ. Trimming shortened V by 7 bases and J by 2 bases, and 9 bases separated the two germline ends. This CDR3 is 12 amino acids long. DNA for the CDR3: TGCGCCAGCTACGCCACTCAAGAGACCCAGTACTTC. Translation: CASYATQETQYF.

This sequence joins TRBV20-1 and TRBJ2-7; D not resolved. The V end was cut by 4 bases, the J end by 6 bases, with 10 bases between. Looked up from germline, CDR1 is DFQATT and CDR2 is SNEGSKA (reference sequence). This CDR3 is built from 11 residues. Written as DNA, the CDR3 is TGCAGTGCTACCGTGCTTCGCGAGCAGTACTTC. Amino acids: CSATVLREQYF.

The rearrangement links TRBV4-2 to TRBJ1-2; D ambiguous. Germline assignment: CDR1 LGHNA and CDR2 YNFKEQ. V was clipped by 0 bases and J by 2 bases, with 10 bases between them. The CDR3 length is 15 residues. CDR3 sequence reads: CASSQDTAGNYGYTF. Here the CDR3 DNA reads TGTGCCAGCAGCCAAGACACGGCAGGAAACTATGGCTACACCTTC.

The chain couples TRBV19 to TRBJ2-7, with 7 bases that match TRBD2. The germline V gene has CDR1 LNHDA and CDR2 SQIVND (reference sequence). The J segment lost 3 bases and the V segment lost 4 bases, leaving 6 bases of the junction unmatched. The CDR3 runs 14 residues. CDR3 amino acids: CASSTSGGSYEQYF. The DNA for the CDR3 is TGTGCCAGTAGTACTAGCGGTGGAAGCTACGAGCAGTACTTC.